The 11 T cell receptor beta chains below were found in one sample sequenced in a study of blood T cell repertoires in COVID-19. Repertoires were generated with immunoSEQ multiplex PCR, while TCRdb's copy carries only in-frame clones and drops some. The table has 190,000 or so clones, roughly 83% seen once. The sample was PBMCs or T cells enriched from blood (not recorded which). Receptor source: a young woman who had recovered from COVID-19.

The chain joins TRBV28 to TRBJ1-2; D unresolved. Trimming took 2 bases from V and 4 from J, leaving 11 bases between them. CDR3 size: 14 residues. Germline CDR1 reads MDHEN; CDR2 reads SYDVKM. The CDR3 here is CASSLSQVTYGYTF. Here the CDR3 DNA reads TGTGCCAGCAGTTTAAGTCAGGTTACCTATGGCTACACCTTC.

The chain combines TRBV5-1 with TRBJ2-5, with 11 nucleotides matching TRBD2. The junction had 14 bases not matched to a gene; V was cut back by 5 bases and J by 5 bases. The germline CDR1 and CDR2 sequences are SGHRS and YFSETQ. The CDR3 contains 17 residues. The CDR3 DNA follows: TGCGCCAGCAGTTACGGGCGTCTAGCGGGAGGAGGTGAGACCCAGTACTTC. This gives the protein CASSYGRLAGGGETQYF.

The chain links TRBV12-2 to TRBJ1-5. TRBV12-2 is a known pseudogene. CDR3 size: 10 residues. The CDR3 loop is CASPPGCQHF. The CDR3, as DNA: TGTGCAAGTCCCCCGGGTTGCCAGCATTTT.

The V call is TRBV19, the J call TRBJ1-2; tentatively, D is TRBD1 (5 bases). Germline CDR1 and CDR2: LNHDA and SQIVND (reference sequence). V was shortened by 4 bases and J by 3 bases, with 12 bases between the two germline ends. The CDR3 length is 14 residues. The CDR3 nucleotides are TGTGCCAGTAGTAGAGAAGAAGGGGACTATGGCTACACCTTC. This gives the protein CASSREEGDYGYTF. The full variable domain, completed using reference TRBV19 and TRBJ1-2, is DGGITQSPKYLFRKEGQNVTLSCEQNLNHDAMYWYRQDPGQGLRLIYYSQIVNDFQKGDIAEGYSVSREKKESFPLTVTSAQKNPTAFYLCASSREEGDYGYTFGSGTRLTVV.

The genes are TRBV7-9 and TRBJ2-5; the match to TRBD2 covers 8 bases. The CDR3 contains 15 residues. Germline V lookup: CDR1 SEHNR, CDR2 FQNEAQ (reference sequence). V gave up 3 bases and J gave up 5 bases; unmatched junction bases: 8. For the CDR3, the DNA is TGTGCCAGCAGCTTGGGACTAGGGGTATTGGAGACCCAGTACTTC. This gives the protein CASSLGLGVLETQYF.

The chain has TRBV7-9 and TRBJ2-7; 7 bases match TRBD1. The CDR3 has 14 residues. Germline V gene lookup returns CDR1 SEHNR and CDR2 FQNEAQ (reference sequence). The V and J ends lost 5 bases and 5 bases, in that order; junction bases with no gene match: 9. CDR3 sequence reads: CASSALGTVNEQYF. The CDR3 bases are TGTGCCAGCAGCGCCCTCGGGACAGTCAACGAGCAGTACTTC. Full variable domain (missing parts from reference TRBV7-9 and TRBJ2-7): DTGVSQNPRHKITKRGQNVTFRCDPISEHNRLYWYRQTLGQGPEFLTYFQNEAQLEKSRLLSDRFSAERPKGSFSTLEIQRTEQGDSAMYLCASSALGTVNEQYFGPGTRLTVT.

This clone was seen only a few times. The CDR3 nucleotides read TGTGCCAGCAGCCCCACCTTGCGGGATTGGGAGCAGTTCTTC. Its translation: CASSPTLRDWEQFF. This chain joins TRBV6-5 and TRBJ2-1, with a tentative D call TRBD2 (6 bases). This CDR3 region has 14 residues. Germline-derived CDR1 and CDR2 are MNHEY and SVGAGI. V shed 6 bases and J shed 10 bases, with 19 bases lying between them.

CDR3 nucleotide sequence: TGTGCCCACAGCGCAGGAGGAAGCAATCAGCCCCAGCATTTT. Translating gives CAHSAGGSNQPQHF. The chain is built from TRBV19 and TRBJ1-5, with D uncertain. V was shortened by 11 bases and J by 1 base, with 15 bases between the two germline ends. Germline V gives CDR1 LNHDA, CDR2 SQIVND (reference sequence). This CDR3 is 14 amino acids long.

This clone occurred a few times. This chain links TRBV7-8 with TRBJ1-2; a possible D gene is TRBD1 (6 bases). Germline V gene lookup returns CDR1 SGHVS and CDR2 FQNEAQ. V dropped 2 bases and J dropped 1 base, with 14 bases sitting between them. The CDR3 is 16 amino acids. For the CDR3, the DNA is TGTGCCAGCAGCTTAATGACAGGTCCTCTTAACTATGGCTACACCTTC. It specifies CASSLMTGPLNYGYTF.

This chain links TRBV5-4 with TRBJ1-6; D is undetermined. The V gene's germline CDR1 is SGHNT and CDR2 YYREEE (reference sequence). The CDR3 length is 15 residues. The ends were cut back, 0 bases at V and 5 bases at J, with 9 bases in the middle. This chain's CDR3 is CASSLDPVNNSPLHF. The CDR3 region has the DNA TGTGCCAGCAGCTTGGACCCAGTAAATAATTCACCCCTCCACTTT. Drawing the rest from reference TRBV5-4 and TRBJ1-6, the complete variable domain is ETGVTQSPTHLIKTRGQQVTLRCSSQSGHNTVSWYQQALGQGPQFIFQYYREEENGRGNFPPRFSGLQFPNYSSELNVNALELDDSALYLCASSLDPVNNSPLHFGNGTRLTVT.

The chain joins TRBV30 to TRBJ2-7; no clear D. Germline V gene lookup returns CDR1 GTSNPN and CDR2 SVGIG (reference sequence). The CDR3 sequence is 11 residues long. V was clipped by 1 base and J by 3 bases, with 4 bases between them. CDR3 in DNA: TGTGCCTGGAGTGCCCTCTACGAGCAGTACTTC. This sequence encodes CAWSALYEQYF.